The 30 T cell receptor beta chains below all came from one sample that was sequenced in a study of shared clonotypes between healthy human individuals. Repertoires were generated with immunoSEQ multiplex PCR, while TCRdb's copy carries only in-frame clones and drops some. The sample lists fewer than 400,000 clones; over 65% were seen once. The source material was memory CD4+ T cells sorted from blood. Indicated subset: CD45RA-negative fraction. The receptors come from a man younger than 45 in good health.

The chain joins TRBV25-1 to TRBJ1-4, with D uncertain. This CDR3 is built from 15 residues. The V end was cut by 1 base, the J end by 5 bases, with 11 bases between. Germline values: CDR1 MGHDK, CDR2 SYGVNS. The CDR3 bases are TGTGCCAGCAGTGAATTTGGGCAGGAAAATGAAAAACTGTTTTTT. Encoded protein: CASSEFGQENEKLFF.

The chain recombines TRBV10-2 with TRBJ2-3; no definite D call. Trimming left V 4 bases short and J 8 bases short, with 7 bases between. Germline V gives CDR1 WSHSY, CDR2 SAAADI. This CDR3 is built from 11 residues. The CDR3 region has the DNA TGCGCCAGCAGTGTTGGGCCTACGCAGTATTTT. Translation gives CASSVGPTQYF.

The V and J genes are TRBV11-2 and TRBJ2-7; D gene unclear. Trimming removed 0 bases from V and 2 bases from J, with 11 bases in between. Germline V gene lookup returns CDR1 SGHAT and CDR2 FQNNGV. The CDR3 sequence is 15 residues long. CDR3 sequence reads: CASSLDGQVPYEQYF. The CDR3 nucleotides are TGTGCCAGCAGCTTAGATGGGCAGGTCCCCTACGAGCAGTACTTC.

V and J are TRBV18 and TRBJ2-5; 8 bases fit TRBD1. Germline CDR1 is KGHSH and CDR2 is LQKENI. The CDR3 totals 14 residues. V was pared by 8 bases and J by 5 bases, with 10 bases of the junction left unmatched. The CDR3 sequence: CASQRTGLSETQYF. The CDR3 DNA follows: TGTGCCAGCCAGCGGACAGGGTTATCGGAGACCCAGTACTTC.

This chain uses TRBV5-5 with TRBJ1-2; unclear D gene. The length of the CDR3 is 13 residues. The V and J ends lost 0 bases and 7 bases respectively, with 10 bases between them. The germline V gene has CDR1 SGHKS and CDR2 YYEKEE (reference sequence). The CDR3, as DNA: TGTGCCAGCAGCTTGGCGGGCAGAGGTGGCTACACCTTC. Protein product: CASSLAGRGGYTF.

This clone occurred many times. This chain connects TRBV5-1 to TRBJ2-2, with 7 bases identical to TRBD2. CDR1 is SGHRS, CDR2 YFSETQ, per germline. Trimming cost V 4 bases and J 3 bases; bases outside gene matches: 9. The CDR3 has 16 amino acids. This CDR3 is CASSGRASVDTGELFF. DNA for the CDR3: TGCGCCAGCAGCGGGAGGGCGAGTGTGGACACCGGGGAGCTGTTTTTT.

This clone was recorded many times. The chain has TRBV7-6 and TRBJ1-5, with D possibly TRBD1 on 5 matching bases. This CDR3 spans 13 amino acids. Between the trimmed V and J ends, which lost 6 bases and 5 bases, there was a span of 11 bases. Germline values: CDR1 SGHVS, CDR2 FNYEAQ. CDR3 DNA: TGTGCCAGCAGTTTCAGGGCGGATCAGCCCCAGCATTTT. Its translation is CASSFRADQPQHF.

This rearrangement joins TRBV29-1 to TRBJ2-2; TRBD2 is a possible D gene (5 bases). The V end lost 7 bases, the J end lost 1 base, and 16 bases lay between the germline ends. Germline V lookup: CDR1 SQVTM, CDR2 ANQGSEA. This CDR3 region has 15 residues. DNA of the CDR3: TGCAGCGCCCAAAGCGGAAGAAAGAACACCGGGGAGCTGTTTTTT. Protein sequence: CSAQSGRKNTGELFF.

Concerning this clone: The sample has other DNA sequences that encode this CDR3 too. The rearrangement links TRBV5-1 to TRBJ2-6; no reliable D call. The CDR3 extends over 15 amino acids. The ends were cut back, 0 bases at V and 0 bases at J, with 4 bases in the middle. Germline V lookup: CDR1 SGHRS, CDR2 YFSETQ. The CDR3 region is CASSLAVSGANVLTF. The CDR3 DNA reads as TGCGCCAGCAGCTTGGCAGTCTCTGGGGCCAACGTCCTGACTTTC.

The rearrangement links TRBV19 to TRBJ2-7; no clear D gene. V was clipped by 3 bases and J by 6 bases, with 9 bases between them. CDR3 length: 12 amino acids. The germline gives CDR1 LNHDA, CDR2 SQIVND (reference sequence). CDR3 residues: CASSMYGSEQYF. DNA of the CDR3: TGTGCCAGTAGTATGTATGGATCCGAGCAGTACTTC. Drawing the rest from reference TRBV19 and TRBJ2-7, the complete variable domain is DGGITQSPKYLFRKEGQNVTLSCEQNLNHDAMYWYRQDPGQGLRLIYYSQIVNDFQKGDIAEGYSVSREKKESFPLTVTSAQKNPTAFYLCASSMYGSEQYFGPGTRLTVT.

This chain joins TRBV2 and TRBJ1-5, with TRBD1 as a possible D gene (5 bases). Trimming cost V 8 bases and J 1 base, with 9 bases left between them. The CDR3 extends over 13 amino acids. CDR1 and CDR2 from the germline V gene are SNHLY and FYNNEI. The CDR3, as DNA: TGTGCCAGCGACGGGGGAAGCAATCAGCCCCAGCATTTT. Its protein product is CASDGGSNQPQHF.

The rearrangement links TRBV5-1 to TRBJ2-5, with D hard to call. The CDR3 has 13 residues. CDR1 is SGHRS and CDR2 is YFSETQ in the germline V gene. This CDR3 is CATRPGPEETQYF. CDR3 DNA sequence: TGCGCGACCAGGCCCGGGCCGGAGGAGACCCAGTACTTC.

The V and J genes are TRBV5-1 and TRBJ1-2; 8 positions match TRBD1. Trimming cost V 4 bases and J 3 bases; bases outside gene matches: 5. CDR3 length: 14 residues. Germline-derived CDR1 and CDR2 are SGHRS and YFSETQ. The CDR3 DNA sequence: TGCGCCAGCAGCCTTGGACAGGGCGACTATGGCTACACCTTC. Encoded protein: CASSLGQGDYGYTF. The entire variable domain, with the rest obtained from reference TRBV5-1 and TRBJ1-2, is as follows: KAGVTQTPRYLIKTRGQQVTLSCSPISGHRSVSWYQQTPGQGLQFLFEYFSETQRNKGNFPGRFSGRQFSNSRSEMNVSTLELGDSALYLCASSLGQGDYGYTFGSGTRLTVV.

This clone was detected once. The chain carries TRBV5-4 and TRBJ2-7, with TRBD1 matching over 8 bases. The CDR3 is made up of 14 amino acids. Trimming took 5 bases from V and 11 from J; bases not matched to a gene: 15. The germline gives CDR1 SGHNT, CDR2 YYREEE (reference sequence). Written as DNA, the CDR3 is TGTGCCAGCAGTACACAAGGACAGGGTGTCCCCGAGTACTTC. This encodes CASSTQGQGVPEYF. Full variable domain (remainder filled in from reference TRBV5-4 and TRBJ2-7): ETGVTQSPTHLIKTRGQQVTLRCSSQSGHNTVSWYQQALGQGPQFIFQYYREEENGRGNFPPRFSGLQFPNYSSELNVNALELDDSALYLCASSTQGQGVPEYFGPGTRLTVT.

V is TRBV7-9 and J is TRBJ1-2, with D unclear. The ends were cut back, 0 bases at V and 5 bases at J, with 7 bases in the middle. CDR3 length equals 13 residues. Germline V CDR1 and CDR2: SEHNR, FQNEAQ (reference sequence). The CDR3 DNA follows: TGTGCCAGCAGCTTAGCGGCGGAGTATGGCTACACCTTC. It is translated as CASSLAAEYGYTF.

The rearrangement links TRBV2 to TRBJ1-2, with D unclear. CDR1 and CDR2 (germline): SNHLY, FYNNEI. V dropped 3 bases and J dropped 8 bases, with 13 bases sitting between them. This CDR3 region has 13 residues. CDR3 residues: CASSDSIVGGYTF. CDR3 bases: TGTGCCAGCAGTGACAGTATCGTCGGGGGCTACACCTTC.

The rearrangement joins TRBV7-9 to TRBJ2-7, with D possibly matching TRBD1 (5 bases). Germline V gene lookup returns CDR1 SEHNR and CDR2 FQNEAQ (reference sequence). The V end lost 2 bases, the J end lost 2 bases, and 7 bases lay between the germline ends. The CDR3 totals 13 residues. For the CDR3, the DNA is TGTGCCAGCAGCTTAACAGGTCCCTACGAGCAGTACTTC. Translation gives CASSLTGPYEQYF.

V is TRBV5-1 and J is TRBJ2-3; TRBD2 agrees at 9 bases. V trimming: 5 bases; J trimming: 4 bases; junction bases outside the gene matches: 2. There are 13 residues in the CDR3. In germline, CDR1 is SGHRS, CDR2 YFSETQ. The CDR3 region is CASSSGSPDTQYF. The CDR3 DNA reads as TGCGCCAGCAGTAGCGGGAGCCCAGATACGCAGTATTTT.

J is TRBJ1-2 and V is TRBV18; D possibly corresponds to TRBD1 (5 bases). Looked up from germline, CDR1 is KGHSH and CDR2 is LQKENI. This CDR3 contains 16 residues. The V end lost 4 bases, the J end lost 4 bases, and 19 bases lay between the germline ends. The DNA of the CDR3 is TGTGCCAGCTCACGTTCGCGGGGGGAGCTGGGCTATGGCTACACCTTC. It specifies CASSRSRGELGYGYTF.

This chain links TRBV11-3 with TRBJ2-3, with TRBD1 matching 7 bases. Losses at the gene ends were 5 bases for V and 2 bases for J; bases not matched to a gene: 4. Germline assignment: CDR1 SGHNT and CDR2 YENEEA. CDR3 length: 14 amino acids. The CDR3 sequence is CASSKGQSTDTQYF. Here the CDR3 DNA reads TGTGCCAGCAGCAAGGGACAGTCCACAGATACGCAGTATTTT.

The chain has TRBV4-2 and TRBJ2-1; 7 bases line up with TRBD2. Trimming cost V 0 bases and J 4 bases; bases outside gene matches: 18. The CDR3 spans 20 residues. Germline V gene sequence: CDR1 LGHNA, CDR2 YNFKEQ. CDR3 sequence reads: CASSQDSWGGRGVVYNEQFF. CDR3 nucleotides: TGTGCCAGCAGCCAAGATTCGTGGGGCGGGAGAGGTGTAGTTTACAATGAGCAGTTCTTC.

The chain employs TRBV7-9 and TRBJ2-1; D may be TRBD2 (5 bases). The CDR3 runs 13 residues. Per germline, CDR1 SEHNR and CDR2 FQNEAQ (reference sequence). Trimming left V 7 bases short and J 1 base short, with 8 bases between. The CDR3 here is CASIGNSYNEQFF. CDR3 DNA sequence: TGTGCCAGCATCGGGAATTCCTACAATGAGCAGTTCTTC.

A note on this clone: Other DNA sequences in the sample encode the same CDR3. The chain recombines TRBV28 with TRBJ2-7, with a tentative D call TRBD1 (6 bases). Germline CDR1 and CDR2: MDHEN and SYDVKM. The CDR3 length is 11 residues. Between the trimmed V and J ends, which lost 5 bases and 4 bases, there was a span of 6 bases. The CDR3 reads CASSRGYEQYF. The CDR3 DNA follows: TGTGCCAGCAGTAGGGGGTACGAGCAGTACTTC.

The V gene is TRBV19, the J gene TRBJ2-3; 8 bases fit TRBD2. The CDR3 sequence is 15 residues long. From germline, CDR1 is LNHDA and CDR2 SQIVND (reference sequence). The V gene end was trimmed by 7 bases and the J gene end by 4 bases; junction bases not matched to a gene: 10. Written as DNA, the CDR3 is TGTGCCAGTAAGAGCTGGGCGGGAGGCCCAGATACGCAGTATTTT. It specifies CASKSWAGGPDTQYF.

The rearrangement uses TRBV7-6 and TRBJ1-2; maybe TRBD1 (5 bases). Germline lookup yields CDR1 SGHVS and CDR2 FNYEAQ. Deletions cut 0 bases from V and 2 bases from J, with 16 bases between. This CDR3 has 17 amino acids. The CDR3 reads CASSLAGGGQVNYGYTF. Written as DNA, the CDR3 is TGTGCCAGCAGCTTAGCGGGGGGTGGCCAGGTGAACTATGGCTACACCTTC. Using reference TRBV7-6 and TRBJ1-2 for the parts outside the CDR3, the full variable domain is GAGVSQSPRYKVTKRGQDVALRCDPISGHVSLYWYRQALGQGPEFLTYFNYEAQQDKSGLPNDRFSAERPEGSISTLTIQRTEQRDSAMYRCASSLAGGGQVNYGYTFGSGTRLTVV.

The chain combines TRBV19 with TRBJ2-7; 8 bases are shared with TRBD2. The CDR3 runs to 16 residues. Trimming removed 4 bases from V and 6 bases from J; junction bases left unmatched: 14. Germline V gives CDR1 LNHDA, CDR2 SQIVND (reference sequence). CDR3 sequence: CASSSTREGLIVEQYF. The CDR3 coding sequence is TGTGCCAGTAGTAGTACTCGGGAGGGCCTAATAGTCGAGCAGTACTTC.

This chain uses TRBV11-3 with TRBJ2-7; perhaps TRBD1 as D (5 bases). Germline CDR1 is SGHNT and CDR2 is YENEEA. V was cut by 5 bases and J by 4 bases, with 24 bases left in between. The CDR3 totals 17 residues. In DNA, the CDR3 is TGTGCCAGCAGCCAGGACAACGTGAGACAGCATACATACGAGCAGTACTTC. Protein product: CASSQDNVRQHTYEQYF.

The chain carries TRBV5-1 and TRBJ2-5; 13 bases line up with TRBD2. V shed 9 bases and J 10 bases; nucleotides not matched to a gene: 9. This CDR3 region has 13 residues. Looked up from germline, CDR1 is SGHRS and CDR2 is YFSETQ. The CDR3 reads CATRETSGRIQYF. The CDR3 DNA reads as TGCGCCACTAGGGAGACTAGCGGGAGGATCCAGTACTTC. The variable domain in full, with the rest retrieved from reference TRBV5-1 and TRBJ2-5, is KAGVTQTPRYLIKTRGQQVTLSCSPISGHRSVSWYQQTPGQGLQFLFEYFSETQRNKGNFPGRFSGRQFSNSRSEMNVSTLELGDSALYLCATRETSGRIQYFGPGTRLLVL.

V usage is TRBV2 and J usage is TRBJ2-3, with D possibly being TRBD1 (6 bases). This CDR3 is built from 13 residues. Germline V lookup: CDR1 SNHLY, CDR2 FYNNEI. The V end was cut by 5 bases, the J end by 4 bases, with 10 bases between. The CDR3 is CASSHNRADTQYF. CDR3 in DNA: TGTGCCAGCAGTCATAACAGGGCAGATACGCAGTATTTT.

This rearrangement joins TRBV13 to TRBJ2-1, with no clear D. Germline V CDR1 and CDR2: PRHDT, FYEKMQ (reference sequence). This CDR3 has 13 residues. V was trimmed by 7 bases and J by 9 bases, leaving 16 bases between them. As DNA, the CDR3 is TGTGCCAGCACCCCTTTGCGGACGGGTGAGCAGTTCTTC. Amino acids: CASTPLRTGEQFF.